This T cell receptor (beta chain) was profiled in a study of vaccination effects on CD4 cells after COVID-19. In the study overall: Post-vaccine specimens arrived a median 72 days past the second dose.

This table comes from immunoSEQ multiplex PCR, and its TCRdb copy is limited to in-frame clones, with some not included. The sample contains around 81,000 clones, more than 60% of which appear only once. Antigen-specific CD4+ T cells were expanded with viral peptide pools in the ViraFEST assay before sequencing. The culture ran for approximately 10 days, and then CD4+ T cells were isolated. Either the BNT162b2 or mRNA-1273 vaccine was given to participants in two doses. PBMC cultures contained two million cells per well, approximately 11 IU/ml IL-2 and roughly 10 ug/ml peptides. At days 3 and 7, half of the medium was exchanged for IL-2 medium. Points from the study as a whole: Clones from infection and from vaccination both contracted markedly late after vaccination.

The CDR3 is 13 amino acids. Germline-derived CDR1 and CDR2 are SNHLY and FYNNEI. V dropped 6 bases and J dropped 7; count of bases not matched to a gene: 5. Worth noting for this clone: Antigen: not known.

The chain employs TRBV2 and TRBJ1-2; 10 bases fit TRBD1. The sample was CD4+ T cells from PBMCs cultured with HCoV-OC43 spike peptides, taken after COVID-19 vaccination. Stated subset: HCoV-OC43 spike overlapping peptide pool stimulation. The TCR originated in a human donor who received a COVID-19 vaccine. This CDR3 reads CASSRDRGSGYTF. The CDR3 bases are TGTGCCAGCAGCCGGGACAGGGGAAGTGGCTACACCTTC.